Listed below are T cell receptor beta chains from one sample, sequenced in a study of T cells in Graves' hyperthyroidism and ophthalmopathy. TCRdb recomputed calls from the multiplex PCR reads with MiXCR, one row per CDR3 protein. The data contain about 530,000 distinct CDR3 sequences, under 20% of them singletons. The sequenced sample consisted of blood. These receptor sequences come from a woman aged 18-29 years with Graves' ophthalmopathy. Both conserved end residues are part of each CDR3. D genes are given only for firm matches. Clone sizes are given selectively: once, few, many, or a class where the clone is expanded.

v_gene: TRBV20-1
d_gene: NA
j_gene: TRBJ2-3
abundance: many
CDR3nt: TGCAGTGCCACCGCTTGGGCTCAACTAGGTACGCAGTATTTT
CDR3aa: CSATAWAQLGTQYF

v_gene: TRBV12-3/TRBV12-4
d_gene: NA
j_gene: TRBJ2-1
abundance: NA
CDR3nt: TGTGCCACCCACTACTACAATGAGCAGTTCTTC
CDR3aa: CATHYYNEQFF

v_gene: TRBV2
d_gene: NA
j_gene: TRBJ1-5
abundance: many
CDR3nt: TGTGCCAGCAAACAGCGCAATCAGCCCCAGCATTTT
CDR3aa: CASKQRNQPQHF

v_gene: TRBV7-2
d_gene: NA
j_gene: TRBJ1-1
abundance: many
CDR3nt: TGTGCCAGCAGCTCGGTTGGTGTCGGGTCCGCCGCTCTCACTGAAGCTTTCTTT
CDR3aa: CASSSVGVGSAALTEAFF

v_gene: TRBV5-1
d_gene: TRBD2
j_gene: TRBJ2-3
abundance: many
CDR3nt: TGCGCCAGCAGCGCTCTACTAGCGGGAGCGGGGGATACGCAGTATTTT
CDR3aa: CASSALLAGAGDTQYF

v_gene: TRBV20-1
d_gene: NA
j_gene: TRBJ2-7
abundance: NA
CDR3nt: TGCAGTGCGACGGAGTCCTACGAGCAGTACTTC
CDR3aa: CSATESYEQYF

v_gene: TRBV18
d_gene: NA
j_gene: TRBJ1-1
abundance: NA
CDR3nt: TGTGCCAGCTCACCACCGGCAGTACGGGGCCCCGGGACTGAAGCTTTCTTT
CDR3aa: CASSPPAVRGPGTEAFF

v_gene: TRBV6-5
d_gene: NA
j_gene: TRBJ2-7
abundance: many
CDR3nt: TGTGCCAGCAGTTACTCGATCGACACAACCTACGAGCAGTACTTC
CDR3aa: CASSYSIDTTYEQYF

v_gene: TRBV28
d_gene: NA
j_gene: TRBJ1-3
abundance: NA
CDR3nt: TGTGCCAGCACTTTTCGGGGAGTAGAAAACACCATATATTTT
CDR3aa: CASTFRGVENTIYF

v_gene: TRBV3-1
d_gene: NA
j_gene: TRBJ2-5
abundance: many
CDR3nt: TGTGCCAGCAGCCAAGATCGGCGAGACCGAGAGACCCAGTACTTC
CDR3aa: CASSQDRRDRETQYF

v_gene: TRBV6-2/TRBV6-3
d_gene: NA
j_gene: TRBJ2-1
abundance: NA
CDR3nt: TGTGCCAGCACCGACTCCTACTACAATGAGCAGTTCTTC
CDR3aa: CASTDSYYNEQFF

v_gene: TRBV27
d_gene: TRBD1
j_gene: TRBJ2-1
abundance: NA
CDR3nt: TGTGCCAGCAGTTTAACAGGGGAAAACAATGAGCAGTTCTTC
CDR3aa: CASSLTGENNEQFF

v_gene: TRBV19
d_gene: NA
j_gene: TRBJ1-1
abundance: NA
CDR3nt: TGTGCCAGTAGTATCTGGGACACGAAGGCTGGGACTGAAGCTTTCTTT
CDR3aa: CASSIWDTKAGTEAFF

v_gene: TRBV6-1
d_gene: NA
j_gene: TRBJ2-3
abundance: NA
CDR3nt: TGTGCCACCACACCCCCAGGAGGGCCCGGAGATACGCAGTATTTT
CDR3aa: CATTPPGGPGDTQYF

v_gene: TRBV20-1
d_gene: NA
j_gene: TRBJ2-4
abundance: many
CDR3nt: TGCAGTGCTAGAGGTGCCGGGAAAAACATTCAGTACTTC
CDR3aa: CSARGAGKNIQYF

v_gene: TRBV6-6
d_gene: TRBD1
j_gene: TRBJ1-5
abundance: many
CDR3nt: TGTGCCAGCAGTTACTCGGCAGGGGGGGTCAATCAGCCCCAGCATTTT
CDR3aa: CASSYSAGGVNQPQHF

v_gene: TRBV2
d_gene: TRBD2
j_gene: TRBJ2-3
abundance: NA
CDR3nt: TGTGCCAGCAGTGAATGGACTAGCGGGGGTTCAGATACGCAGTATTTT
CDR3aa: CASSEWTSGGSDTQYF

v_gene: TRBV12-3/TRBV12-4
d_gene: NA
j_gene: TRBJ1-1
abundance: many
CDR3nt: TGTGCCAGCAGTCGATTACAGGGAGAAGCTTTCTTT
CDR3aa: CASSRLQGEAFF

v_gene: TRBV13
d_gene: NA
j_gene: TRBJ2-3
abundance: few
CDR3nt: TGTGCCAGCAGCGACAGAGGTCTGGGGAATAGCACAGATACGCAGTATTTT
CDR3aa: CASSDRGLGNSTDTQYF

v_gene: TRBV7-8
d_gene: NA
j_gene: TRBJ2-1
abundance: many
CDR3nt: TGTGCCAGCAGCACCCGGGAAGGGGCGGAGGAGCAGTTCTTC
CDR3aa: CASSTREGAEEQFF

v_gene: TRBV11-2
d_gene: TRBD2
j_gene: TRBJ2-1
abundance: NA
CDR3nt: TGTGCCAGCAGCTTGGGGACTAGCGGGAGGGCTGGGGATGAGCAGTTCTTC
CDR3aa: CASSLGTSGRAGDEQFF

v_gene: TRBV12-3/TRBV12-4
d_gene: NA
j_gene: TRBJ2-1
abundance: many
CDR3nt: TGTGCCAGCAGTCAAGACCCTATTGAGCAGTTCTTC
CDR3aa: CASSQDPIEQFF

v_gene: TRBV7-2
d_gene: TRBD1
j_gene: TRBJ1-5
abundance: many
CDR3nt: TGTGCCAGCAGCCCCGGGGTCAGGGGGTATCAGCCCCAGCATTTT
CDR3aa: CASSPGVRGYQPQHF

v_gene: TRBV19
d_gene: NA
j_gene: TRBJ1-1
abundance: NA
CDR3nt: TGTGCCAGTAGTATAGGAGTAGGCGCTGAAGCTTTCTTT
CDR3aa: CASSIGVGAEAFF

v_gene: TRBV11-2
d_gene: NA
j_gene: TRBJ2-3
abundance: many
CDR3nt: TGTGCCAGCAGCATACGCCCAGATACGCAGTATTTT
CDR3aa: CASSIRPDTQYF

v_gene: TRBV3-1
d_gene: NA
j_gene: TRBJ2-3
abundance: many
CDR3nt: TGTGCCAGCAGGGAGACTAGTCGTGTCCCAGATACGCAGTATTTT
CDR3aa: CASRETSRVPDTQYF

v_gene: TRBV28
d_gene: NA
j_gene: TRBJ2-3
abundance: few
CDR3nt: TGTGCCAGCAGTTATCCTAGCAGAAGCACAGATACGCAGTATTTT
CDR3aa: CASSYPSRSTDTQYF

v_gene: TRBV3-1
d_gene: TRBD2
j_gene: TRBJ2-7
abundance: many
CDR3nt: TGTGCCAGCAGCACACGACTAGCTGGTTACGAGCAGTACTTC
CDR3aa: CASSTRLAGYEQYF

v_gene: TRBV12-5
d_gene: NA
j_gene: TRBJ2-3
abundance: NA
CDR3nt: TGTGCTAGTGCCTTGGGCGGAGATACGCAGTATTTT
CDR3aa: CASALGGDTQYF

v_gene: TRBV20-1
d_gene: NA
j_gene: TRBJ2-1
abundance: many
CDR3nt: TGCAGTGCTTGGGAGGGGGGCCACAATGAGCAGTTCTTC
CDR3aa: CSAWEGGHNEQFF

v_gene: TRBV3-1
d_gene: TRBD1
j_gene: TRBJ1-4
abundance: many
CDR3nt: TGTGCCAGCAGCCGGGACAGGGGTGGTGAAAAACTGTTTTTT
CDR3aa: CASSRDRGGEKLFF

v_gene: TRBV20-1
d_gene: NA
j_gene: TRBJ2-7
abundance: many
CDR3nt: TGCAGTGCTAGAGAGTCGGCAGGTGTCTCCTACGAGCAGTACTTC
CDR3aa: CSARESAGVSYEQYF

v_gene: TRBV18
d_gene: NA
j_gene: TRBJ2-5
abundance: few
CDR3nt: TGTGCCAGCTCACCTGAAGGGCAAGAGACCCAGTACTTC
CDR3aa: CASSPEGQETQYF

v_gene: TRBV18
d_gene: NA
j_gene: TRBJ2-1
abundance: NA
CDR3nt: TGTGCCAGCTCACCTCAGAGGGATGGCAATGAGCAGTTCTTC
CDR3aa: CASSPQRDGNEQFF

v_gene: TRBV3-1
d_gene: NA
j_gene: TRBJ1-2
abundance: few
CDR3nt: TGTGCCAGCAGCCAAGACGGAAGGGGTGGCTATGGCTACACCTTC
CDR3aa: CASSQDGRGGYGYTF

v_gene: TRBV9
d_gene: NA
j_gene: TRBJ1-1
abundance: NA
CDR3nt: TGTGCCAGCAGCGCGGACACGACCTTGAACACTGAAGCTTTCTTT
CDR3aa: CASSADTTLNTEAFF

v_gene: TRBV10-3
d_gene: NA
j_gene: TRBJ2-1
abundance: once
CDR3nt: TGTGCCATCAGTGAGCTCCTCCGCCCCCAGGACAATGAGCAGTTCTTC
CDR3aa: CAISELLRPQDNEQFF